This is a list of T cell receptor beta chains from one sample in a study of T-cell reconstitution after alpha-beta-depleted transplantation in children. TCRdb re-called the PCR reads with MiXCR, one entry per CDR3 protein. The repertoire includes about 440,000 distinct CDR3 sequences, about 45% of them detected once, and about 30% sits in the top ten. The specimen was PBMCs, collected before TCRalphabeta/CD19-depleted stem cell transplant. The source is a girl aged 2-10 years with aplastic anemia, due to receive a stem cell transplant. Each CDR3 is given with its conserved first and last residue. Fields, in order: clone size, V gene, CDR3 length, J gene, D gene, CDR3 DNA, CDR3 protein. A D gene is named only where the DNA matches it firmly. Only some rows state a clone size, as once, few, many or a class for expanded clones.

size: -; V: TRBV29-1; length: 12; J: TRBJ2-5; D: TRBD1; DNA: TGCAGCGTTGTTAGGACAGGAGAGACCCAGTACTTC; CDR3: CSVVRTGETQYF
size: -; V: TRBV15; length: 13; J: TRBJ1-1; D: -; DNA: TGTGCCACCGGTCGTTCGATGAACACTGAAGCTTTCTTT; CDR3: CATGRSMNTEAFF
size: -; V: TRBV29-1; length: 15; J: TRBJ2-2; D: -; DNA: TGCAGCGTTGTAGGTCGAGGTGGGAACACCGGGGAGCTGTTTTTT; CDR3: CSVVGRGGNTGELFF
size: few; V: TRBV5-1; length: 13; J: TRBJ2-1; D: -; DNA: TGCGCCAGCAGCTTGGTGACAAACAATGAGCAGTTCTTC; CDR3: CASSLVTNNEQFF
size: -; V: TRBV6-5; length: 15; J: TRBJ2-1; D: TRBD2; DNA: TGTGCCAGCAGTTACTCGATCGCTAGCGGCAATGAGCAGTTCTTC; CDR3: CASSYSIASGNEQFF
size: few; V: TRBV18; length: 15; J: TRBJ1-3; D: -; DNA: TGTGCCAGCTCACCTTTTACGGGCTCTGGAAACACCATATATTTT; CDR3: CASSPFTGSGNTIYF
size: -; V: TRBV10-3; length: 14; J: TRBJ1-2; D: TRBD1; DNA: TGTGCCATCAGCGTACAGGGGGGAGGCTATGGCTACACCTTC; CDR3: CAISVQGGGYGYTF
size: -; V: TRBV10-3; length: 15; J: TRBJ2-1; D: -; DNA: TGTGCCGAACTGGGGGCACTTAGCTCCTACAATGAGCAGTTCTTC; CDR3: CAELGALSSYNEQFF
size: -; V: TRBV12-3/TRBV12-4; length: 15; J: TRBJ2-7; D: -; DNA: TGTGCCAGCAGTACGGACCGACCGTATTCCTACGAGCAGTACTTC; CDR3: CASSTDRPYSYEQYF
size: few; V: TRBV28; length: 21; J: TRBJ1-5; D: -; DNA: TGTGCCAGCAGCCCCCTTAGCGGTCAGGGTGGGGGATATCGAAGCAATCAGCCCCAGCATTTT; CDR3: CASSPLSGQGGGYRSNQPQHF
size: many; V: TRBV5-1; length: 18; J: TRBJ2-1; D: TRBD2; DNA: TGCGCCAGCAGCTTATCGACTAGCGGGACGAGCTCCTACAATGAGCAGTTCTTC; CDR3: CASSLSTSGTSSYNEQFF
size: few; V: TRBV11-2; length: 18; J: TRBJ1-6; D: -; DNA: TGTGCCAGCAGCTTAGATTCCGGAAAGGGATCCTATAATTCACCCCTCCACTTT; CDR3: CASSLDSGKGSYNSPLHF
size: -; V: TRBV6-5; length: 15; J: TRBJ1-5; D: -; DNA: TGTGCCAGCAGTGACTCGACAGGATCCAATCAGCCCCAGCATTTT; CDR3: CASSDSTGSNQPQHF
size: -; V: TRBV20-1; length: 12; J: TRBJ2-7; D: -; DNA: TGCAGTGCTACAGGCGGGGTTCACGAGCAGTACTTC; CDR3: CSATGGVHEQYF
size: -; V: TRBV11-2; length: 15; J: TRBJ1-4; D: TRBD1; DNA: TGTGCCAGCAGCTTAGGGGGACAGAATAATGAAAAACTGTTTTTT; CDR3: CASSLGGQNNEKLFF
size: -; V: TRBV4-2; length: 15; J: TRBJ2-7; D: -; DNA: TGTGCCAGCAGCCAAGGGGCTACTAACGCCTACGAGCAGTACTTC; CDR3: CASSQGATNAYEQYF
size: many; V: TRBV5-6; length: 16; J: TRBJ1-6; D: -; DNA: TGTGCCAGCAGCTTGTGGGGCCCCTCCTATAATTCACCCCTCCACTTT; CDR3: CASSLWGPSYNSPLHF
size: -; V: TRBV10-2; length: 17; J: TRBJ2-7; D: -; DNA: TGCGCCAGCAGTGAGCCCTGGGACCTAGCGAGAACCTACGAGCAGTACTTC; CDR3: CASSEPWDLARTYEQYF
size: -; V: TRBV6-5; length: 17; J: TRBJ1-3; D: -; DNA: TGTGCCAGCAGTTACTCTATTGGACGGGACTCTGGAAACACCATATATTTT; CDR3: CASSYSIGRDSGNTIYF
size: -; V: TRBV6-1; length: 14; J: TRBJ2-7; D: -; DNA: TGTGCCAGCCAGGGCGCCGGTCCTAGGAGGGAGCAGTACTTC; CDR3: CASQGAGPRREQYF
size: -; V: TRBV7-9; length: 15; J: TRBJ1-1; D: -; DNA: TGTGCCAGCAGCCAGGGGCCGGGGGCGCCCACTGAAGCTTTCTTT; CDR3: CASSQGPGAPTEAFF
size: -; V: TRBV3-1; length: 15; J: TRBJ2-5; D: -; DNA: TGTGCCAGCAGCCAAGTCAGGGGAGTCCAAGAGACCCAGTACTTC; CDR3: CASSQVRGVQETQYF
size: many; V: TRBV18; length: 14; J: TRBJ2-1; D: -; DNA: TGTGCCAGCTCACGAGGTGGGGGTTTCAATGAGCAGTTCTTC; CDR3: CASSRGGGFNEQFF
size: few; V: TRBV18; length: 13; J: TRBJ2-2; D: -; DNA: TGTGCCAGCTCACCAATCCCCAGGGGGGAGCTGTTTTTT; CDR3: CASSPIPRGELFF
size: many; V: TRBV5-1; length: 14; J: TRBJ1-1; D: -; DNA: TGCGCCAGCAGCGGAAGGGGCACGAACACTGAAGCTTTCTTT; CDR3: CASSGRGTNTEAFF
size: -; V: TRBV7-3; length: 15; J: TRBJ2-1; D: TRBD2; DNA: TGTGCCAGCAGCTCCCAGCGGGGTTCCTACAATGAGCAGTTCTTC; CDR3: CASSSQRGSYNEQFF
size: many; V: TRBV7-2; length: 14; J: TRBJ2-7; D: -; DNA: TGTGCCAGCAGCATTTGGACGGTGGACTACGAGCAGTACTTC; CDR3: CASSIWTVDYEQYF
size: few; V: TRBV9; length: 16; J: TRBJ2-1; D: -; DNA: TGTGCCAGCAGCGTAGGAGTTGACCCTTACCCGGGTGAGCAGTTCTTC; CDR3: CASSVGVDPYPGEQFF
size: -; V: TRBV12-3/TRBV12-4; length: 14; J: TRBJ1-5; D: -; DNA: TGTGCCAGCAGTTTGTCTGGGAACAATCAGCCCCAGCATTTT; CDR3: CASSLSGNNQPQHF
size: many; V: TRBV15; length: 16; J: TRBJ1-3; D: -; DNA: TGTGCCACCAGCAGAGATCGAGCTAGCTCTGGAAACACCATATATTTT; CDR3: CATSRDRASSGNTIYF
size: few; V: TRBV28; length: 21; J: TRBJ2-2; D: -; DNA: TGTGCCAGCAGCTTATCCGTATTCCAGGGTAGATGGCAAACGAACACCGGGGAGCTGTTTTTT; CDR3: CASSLSVFQGRWQTNTGELFF
size: few; V: TRBV18; length: 16; J: TRBJ2-5; D: TRBD2; DNA: TGTGCCAGCTCACCACCCGGGACTAGCGGAGGAGAGACCCAGTACTTC; CDR3: CASSPPGTSGGETQYF
size: -; V: TRBV9; length: 12; J: TRBJ2-3; D: -; DNA: TGTGCCAGCAGCGTAGGCCTAGATACGCAGTATTTT; CDR3: CASSVGLDTQYF
size: -; V: TRBV13; length: 16; J: TRBJ2-3; D: -; DNA: TGTGCCAGCAGCCCCGGGGGCGGGACTCGCACAGATACGCAGTATTTT; CDR3: CASSPGGGTRTDTQYF
size: -; V: TRBV27; length: 12; J: TRBJ2-2; D: TRBD1; DNA: TGTGCCAGCCGATGGACAGGCGGGGAGCTGTTTTTT; CDR3: CASRWTGGELFF
size: once; V: TRBV7-9; length: 16; J: TRBJ2-3; D: -; DNA: TGTGCCAGCAGCGCGGGATTTACGGACTTCACAGATACGCAGTATTTT; CDR3: CASSAGFTDFTDTQYF
size: -; V: TRBV23-1; length: 14; J: TRBJ2-2; D: -; DNA: TGCGCCAGCATAGGAGGGCGCGGCACCGGGGAGCTGTTTTTT; CDR3: CASIGGRGTGELFF
size: -; V: TRBV10-3; length: 16; J: TRBJ2-7; D: -; DNA: TGTGCCATCAGCCTCGGGGTCGGTTTGGCCACCTACGAGCAGTACTTC; CDR3: CAISLGVGLATYEQYF
size: -; V: TRBV12-3/TRBV12-4; length: 13; J: TRBJ2-5; D: -; DNA: TGTGCCAGCAGTGCGGGACCGACGGGGACCCAGTACTTC; CDR3: CASSAGPTGTQYF
size: -; V: TRBV20-1; length: 11; J: TRBJ2-5; D: TRBD1; DNA: TGCAGTGCTATGACAGGGGAGACCCAGTACTTC; CDR3: CSAMTGETQYF
size: -; V: TRBV30; length: 20; J: TRBJ2-3; D: TRBD1; DNA: TGTGCCTGGGCGCACGCCGGGACAGGACCCCGAACCCTAATCACAGATACGCAGTATTTT; CDR3: CAWAHAGTGPRTLITDTQYF
size: many; V: TRBV4-2; length: 14; J: TRBJ2-7; D: -; DNA: TGTGCCAGCAGCCAAGATTGGCAGTCCCACGAGCAGTACTTC; CDR3: CASSQDWQSHEQYF
size: few; V: TRBV7-2; length: 15; J: TRBJ2-3; D: -; DNA: TGTGCCAGCAGCTTAGTGGGACTGGGCACAGATACGCAGTATTTT; CDR3: CASSLVGLGTDTQYF
size: -; V: TRBV6-5; length: 16; J: TRBJ2-1; D: -; DNA: TGTGCCAGCAGTTACAAGACGGGTAAGAAGTACAATGAGCAGTTCTTC; CDR3: CASSYKTGKKYNEQFF
size: few; V: TRBV27; length: 16; J: TRBJ2-6; D: TRBD1; DNA: TGTGCCAGCAAGACAGGGCTCAGATCTGGGGCCAACGTCCTGACTTTC; CDR3: CASKTGLRSGANVLTF
size: -; V: TRBV5-1; length: 16; J: TRBJ2-1; D: TRBD2; DNA: TGCGCCAGCAGCTTTCGGCTAGCGGATATCTCGGTTGAGCAGTTCTTC; CDR3: CASSFRLADISVEQFF
size: many; V: TRBV28; length: 13; J: TRBJ2-7; D: TRBD1; DNA: TGTGCCAGCAGGGGGACAGCCACCTACGAGCAGTACTTC; CDR3: CASRGTATYEQYF
size: once; V: TRBV7-3; length: 16; J: TRBJ2-1; D: TRBD1; DNA: TGTGCCAGCAGCCTTGGTGGGGGACAGGGAAGCAATGAGCAGTTCTTC; CDR3: CASSLGGGQGSNEQFF
size: -; V: TRBV9; length: 17; J: TRBJ2-7; D: -; DNA: TGTGCCAGCAACCCCGGGGGACCCGGGACAAGGGATTACGAGCAGTACTTC; CDR3: CASNPGGPGTRDYEQYF
size: -; V: TRBV7-9; length: 12; J: TRBJ1-1; D: -; DNA: TGTGCCAGCAGCGTAATCCGGGCCGAAGCTTTCTTT; CDR3: CASSVIRAEAFF
size: -; V: TRBV28; length: 14; J: TRBJ2-1; D: -; DNA: TGTGCCAGCACTATTATGGGCCTCTACAATGAGCAGTTCTTC; CDR3: CASTIMGLYNEQFF
size: once; V: TRBV20-1; length: 14; J: TRBJ1-1; D: -; DNA: TGCAGTGCTAGAGTCGGGGGGCTGGGAACTGAAGCTTTCTTT; CDR3: CSARVGGLGTEAFF
size: -; V: TRBV20-1; length: 14; J: TRBJ1-5; D: -; DNA: TGCAGTGCGGTCTCCGGGACCAGGGATCAGCCCCAGCATTTT; CDR3: CSAVSGTRDQPQHF
size: -; V: TRBV7-2; length: 13; J: TRBJ2-7; D: -; DNA: TGTGCCAGCAGCCTTCGGCAGATGTACGAGCAGTACTTC; CDR3: CASSLRQMYEQYF